This TCR beta chain was captured in a study of T cells in Graves' hyperthyroidism and ophthalmopathy. Whole-study findings and limits: Expanded thyroid clonotypes (above 0.001) were mostly also found in blood.

In its sample, this clonotype was seen many times. Its antigen is currently unknown. Graves' hyperthyroidism was deemed stable absent ophthalmopathy progression within 18 months. Fresh peripheral blood, 9.5 to 10 ml of it, supplied the PBMCs. RNA transcripts served as the template for amplifying TCR beta CDR3 regions. With the HTBI primer set, the TCR CDR3 went through a first round of RT-PCR. TCRdb reanalysed the multiplex PCR reads using MiXCR and keeps one entry per CDR3 protein. This table has around 500,000 distinct CDR3 sequences, around 15% appearing once. Material: blood. This clonotype was obtained from a woman aged 18-35 years with Graves' hyperthyroidism.

CDR3 nucleotides: TGTGCCAGCAGTTCTCAGGACCGGCGTCGCTATGGCTACACCTTC. This sequence encodes CASSSQDRRRYGYTF. The chain combines TRBV27 with TRBJ1-2; D unresolved. The CDR3 extends over 15 amino acids. The V and J ends lost 4 bases and 4 bases respectively, with 16 bases between them. Germline CDR1 is MNHEY and CDR2 is SMNVEV (reference sequence).